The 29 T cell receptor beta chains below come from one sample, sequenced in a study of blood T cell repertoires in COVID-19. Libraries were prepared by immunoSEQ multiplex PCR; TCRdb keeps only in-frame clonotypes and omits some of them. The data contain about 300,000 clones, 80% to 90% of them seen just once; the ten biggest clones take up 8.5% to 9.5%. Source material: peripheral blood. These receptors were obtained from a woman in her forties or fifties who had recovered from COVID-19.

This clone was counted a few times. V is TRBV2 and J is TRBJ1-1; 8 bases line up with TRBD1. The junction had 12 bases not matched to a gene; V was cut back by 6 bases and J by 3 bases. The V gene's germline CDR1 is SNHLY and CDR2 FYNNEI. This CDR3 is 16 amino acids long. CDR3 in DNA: TGTGCCAGCAGCCAATGGGGCAGGGGGCGTGACACTGAAGCTTTCTTT. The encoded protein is CASSQWGRGRDTEAFF. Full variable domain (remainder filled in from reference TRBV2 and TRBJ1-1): EPEVTQTPSHQVTQMGQEVILRCVPISNHLYFYWYRQILGQKVEFLVSFYNNEISEKSEIFDDQFSVERPDGSNFTLKIRSTKLEDSAMYFCASSQWGRGRDTEAFFGQGTRLTVV.

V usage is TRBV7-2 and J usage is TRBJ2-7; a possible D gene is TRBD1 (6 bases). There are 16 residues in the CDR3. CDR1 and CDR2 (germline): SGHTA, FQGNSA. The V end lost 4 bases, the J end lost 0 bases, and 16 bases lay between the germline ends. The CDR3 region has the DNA TGTGCCAGCAGCTCAAGTGCCGAGACAGGCTCCTACGAGCAGTACTTC. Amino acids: CASSSSAETGSYEQYF.

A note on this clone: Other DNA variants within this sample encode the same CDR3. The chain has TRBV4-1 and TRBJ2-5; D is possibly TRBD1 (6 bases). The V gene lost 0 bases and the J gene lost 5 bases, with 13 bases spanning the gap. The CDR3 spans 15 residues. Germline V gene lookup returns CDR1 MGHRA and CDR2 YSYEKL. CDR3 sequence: CASSQDPGQPETQYF. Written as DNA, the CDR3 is TGCGCCAGCAGCCAAGATCCCGGACAGCCCGAGACCCAGTACTTC.

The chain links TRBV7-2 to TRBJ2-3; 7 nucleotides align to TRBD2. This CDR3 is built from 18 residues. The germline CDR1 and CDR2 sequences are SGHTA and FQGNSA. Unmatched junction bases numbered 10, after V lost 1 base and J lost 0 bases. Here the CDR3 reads CASSLDWLASGSTDTQYF. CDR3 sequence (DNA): TGTGCCAGCAGCTTAGATTGGCTGGCTAGCGGTAGCACAGATACGCAGTATTTT.

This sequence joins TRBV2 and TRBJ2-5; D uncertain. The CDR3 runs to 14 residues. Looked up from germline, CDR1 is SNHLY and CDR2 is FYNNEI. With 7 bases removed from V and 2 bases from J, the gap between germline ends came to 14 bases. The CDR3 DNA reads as TGTGCCAGCAAGGAGTTGTCGGCTCAAGAGACCCAGTACTTC. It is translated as CASKELSAQETQYF.

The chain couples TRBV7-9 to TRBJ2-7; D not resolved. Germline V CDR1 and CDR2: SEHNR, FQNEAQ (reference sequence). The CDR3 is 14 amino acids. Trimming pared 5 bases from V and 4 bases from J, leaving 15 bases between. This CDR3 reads CASSPLEQTYEQYF. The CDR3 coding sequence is TGTGCCAGCAGCCCTCTTGAGCAGACATACGAGCAGTACTTC.

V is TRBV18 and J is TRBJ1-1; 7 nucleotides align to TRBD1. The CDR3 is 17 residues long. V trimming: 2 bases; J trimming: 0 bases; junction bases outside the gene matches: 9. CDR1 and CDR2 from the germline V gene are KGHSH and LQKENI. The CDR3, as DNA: TGTGCCAGCTCACCAGTGGTCCAGGGGGTGATGAACACTGAAGCTTTCTTT. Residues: CASSPVVQGVMNTEAFF.

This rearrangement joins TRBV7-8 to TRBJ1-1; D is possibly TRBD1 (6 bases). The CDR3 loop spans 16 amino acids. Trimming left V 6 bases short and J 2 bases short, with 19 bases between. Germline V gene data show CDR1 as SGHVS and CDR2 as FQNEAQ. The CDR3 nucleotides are TGTGCCAGCAGTCTACAGGGTCCTCGGATTAACACTGAAGCTTTCTTT. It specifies CASSLQGPRINTEAFF.

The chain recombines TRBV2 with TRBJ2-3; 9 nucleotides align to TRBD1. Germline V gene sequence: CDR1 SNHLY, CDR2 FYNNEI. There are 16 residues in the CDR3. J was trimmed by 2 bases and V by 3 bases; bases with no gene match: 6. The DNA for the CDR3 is TGTGCCAGCAGTGATGGACAGGGGACTTACACAGATACGCAGTATTTT. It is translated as CASSDGQGTYTDTQYF.

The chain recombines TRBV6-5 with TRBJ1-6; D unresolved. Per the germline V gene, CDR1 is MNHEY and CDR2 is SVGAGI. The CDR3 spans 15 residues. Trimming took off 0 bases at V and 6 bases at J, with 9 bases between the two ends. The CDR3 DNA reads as TGTGCCAGCAGTTACTCCGGGGTGCTTAATTCACCCCTCCACTTT. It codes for CASSYSGVLNSPLHF.

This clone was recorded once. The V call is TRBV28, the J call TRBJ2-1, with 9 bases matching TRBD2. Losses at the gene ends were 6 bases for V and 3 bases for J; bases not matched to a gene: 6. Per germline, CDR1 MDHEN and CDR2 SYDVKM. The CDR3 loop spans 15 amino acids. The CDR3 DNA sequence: TGTGCCAGCAGGAGACTAGCGGACTACTACAATGAGCAGTTCTTC. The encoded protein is CASRRLADYYNEQFF. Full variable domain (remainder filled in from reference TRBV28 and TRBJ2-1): DVKVTQSSRYLVKRTGEKVFLECVQDMDHENMFWYRQDPGLGLRLIYFSYDVKMKEKGDIPEGYSVSREKKERFSLILESASTNQTSMYLCASRRLADYYNEQFFGPGTRLTVL.

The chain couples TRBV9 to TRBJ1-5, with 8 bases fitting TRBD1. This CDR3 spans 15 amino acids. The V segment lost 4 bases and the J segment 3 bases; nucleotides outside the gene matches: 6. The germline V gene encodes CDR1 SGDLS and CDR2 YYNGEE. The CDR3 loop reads CASSQGQGDNQPQHF. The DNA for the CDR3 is TGTGCCAGCAGCCAAGGACAGGGCGACAATCAGCCCCAGCATTTT.

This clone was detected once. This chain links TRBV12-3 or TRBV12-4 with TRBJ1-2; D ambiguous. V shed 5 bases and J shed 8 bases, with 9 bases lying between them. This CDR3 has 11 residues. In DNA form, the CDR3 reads TGTGCCAGCAGTCCCGGAGGGGGCTACACCTTC. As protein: CASSPGGGYTF.

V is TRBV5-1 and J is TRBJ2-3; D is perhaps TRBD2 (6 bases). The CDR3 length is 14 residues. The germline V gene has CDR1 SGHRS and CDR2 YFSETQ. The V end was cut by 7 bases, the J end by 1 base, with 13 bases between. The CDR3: CASSPWGGTDTQYF. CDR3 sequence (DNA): TGCGCCAGCTCACCATGGGGGGGCACAGATACGCAGTATTTT. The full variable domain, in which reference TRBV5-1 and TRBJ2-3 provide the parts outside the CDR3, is KAGVTQTPRYLIKTRGQQVTLSCSPISGHRSVSWYQQTPGQGLQFLFEYFSETQRNKGNFPGRFSGRQFSNSRSEMNVSTLELGDSALYLCASSPWGGTDTQYFGPGTRLTVL.

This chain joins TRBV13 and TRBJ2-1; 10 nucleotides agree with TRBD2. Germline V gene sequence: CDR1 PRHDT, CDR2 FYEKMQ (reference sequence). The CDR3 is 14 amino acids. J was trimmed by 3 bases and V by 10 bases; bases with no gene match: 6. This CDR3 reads CATRLAGGYNEQFF. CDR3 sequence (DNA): TGTGCCACCCGATTAGCGGGAGGCTACAATGAGCAGTTCTTC.

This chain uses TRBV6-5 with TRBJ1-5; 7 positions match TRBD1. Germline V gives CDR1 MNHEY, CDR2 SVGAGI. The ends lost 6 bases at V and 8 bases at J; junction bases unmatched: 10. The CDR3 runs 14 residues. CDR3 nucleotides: TGTGCCAGCAGCTTGGGACAGAATAGGGAGCCCCAGCATTTT. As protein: CASSLGQNREPQHF.

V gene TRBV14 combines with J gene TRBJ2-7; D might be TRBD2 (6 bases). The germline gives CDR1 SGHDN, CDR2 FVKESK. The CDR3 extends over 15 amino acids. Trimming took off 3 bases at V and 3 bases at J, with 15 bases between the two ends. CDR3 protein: CASSQGGRVLYEQYF. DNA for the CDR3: TGTGCCAGCAGCCAGGGAGGCAGGGTCCTCTACGAGCAGTACTTC.

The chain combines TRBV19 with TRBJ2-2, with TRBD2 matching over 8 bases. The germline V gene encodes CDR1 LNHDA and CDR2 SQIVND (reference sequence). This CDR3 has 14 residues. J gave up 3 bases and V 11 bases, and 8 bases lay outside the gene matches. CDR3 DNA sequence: TGTGCCGCGAACCCTAGCGGGCACACCGGGGAGCTGTTTTTT. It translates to CAANPSGHTGELFF.

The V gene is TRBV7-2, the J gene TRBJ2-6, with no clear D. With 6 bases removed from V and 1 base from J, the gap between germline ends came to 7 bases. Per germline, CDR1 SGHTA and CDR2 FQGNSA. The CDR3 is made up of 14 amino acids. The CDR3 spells CASSTVSGANVLTF. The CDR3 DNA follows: TGTGCCAGCAGTACAGTGTCTGGGGCCAACGTCCTGACTTTC.

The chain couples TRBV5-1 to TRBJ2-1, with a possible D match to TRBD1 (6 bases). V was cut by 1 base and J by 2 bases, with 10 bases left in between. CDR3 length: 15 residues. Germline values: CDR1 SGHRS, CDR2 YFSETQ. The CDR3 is CASSLSTGTYNEQFF. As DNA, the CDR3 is TGCGCCAGCAGCTTGAGTACAGGGACCTACAATGAGCAGTTCTTC. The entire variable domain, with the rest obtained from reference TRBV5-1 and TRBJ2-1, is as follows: KAGVTQTPRYLIKTRGQQVTLSCSPISGHRSVSWYQQTPGQGLQFLFEYFSETQRNKGNFPGRFSGRQFSNSRSEMNVSTLELGDSALYLCASSLSTGTYNEQFFGPGTRLTVL.

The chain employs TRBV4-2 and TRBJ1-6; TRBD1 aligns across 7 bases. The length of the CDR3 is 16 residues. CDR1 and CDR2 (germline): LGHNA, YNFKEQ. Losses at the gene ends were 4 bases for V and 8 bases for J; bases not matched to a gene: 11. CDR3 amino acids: CASSRDRGQAYSPLHF. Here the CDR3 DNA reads TGTGCCAGCAGCCGAGACCGCGGACAGGCGTATTCACCCCTCCACTTT.

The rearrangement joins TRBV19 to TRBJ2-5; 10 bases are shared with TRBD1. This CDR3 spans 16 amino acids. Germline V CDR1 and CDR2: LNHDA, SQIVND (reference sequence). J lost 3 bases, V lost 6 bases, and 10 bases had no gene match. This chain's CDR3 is CASRNGGGQGKETQYF. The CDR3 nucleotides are TGTGCCAGTAGAAATGGGGGGGGACAGGGGAAAGAGACCCAGTACTTC. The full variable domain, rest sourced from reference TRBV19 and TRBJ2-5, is DGGITQSPKYLFRKEGQNVTLSCEQNLNHDAMYWYRQDPGQGLRLIYYSQIVNDFQKGDIAEGYSVSREKKESFPLTVTSAQKNPTAFYLCASRNGGGQGKETQYFGPGTRLLVL.

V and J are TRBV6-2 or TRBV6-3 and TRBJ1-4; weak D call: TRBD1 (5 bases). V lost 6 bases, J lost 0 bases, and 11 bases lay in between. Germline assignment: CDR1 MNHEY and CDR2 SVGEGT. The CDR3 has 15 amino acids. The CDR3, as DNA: TGTGCCAGCAGCGAAAGACAGACAACTAATGAAAAACTGTTTTTT. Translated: CASSERQTTNEKLFF.

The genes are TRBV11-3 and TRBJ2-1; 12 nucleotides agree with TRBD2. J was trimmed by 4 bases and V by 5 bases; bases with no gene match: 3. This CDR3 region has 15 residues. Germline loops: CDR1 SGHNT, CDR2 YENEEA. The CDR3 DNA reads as TGTGCCAGCAGCCCGACTAGCGGGAGTTACAATGAGCAGTTCTTC. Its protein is CASSPTSGSYNEQFF.

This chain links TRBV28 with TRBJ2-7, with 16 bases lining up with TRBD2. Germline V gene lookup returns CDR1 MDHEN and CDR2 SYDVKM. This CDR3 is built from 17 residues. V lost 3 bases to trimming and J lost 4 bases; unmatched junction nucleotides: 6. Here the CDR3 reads CASSLGLAGGPGYEQYF. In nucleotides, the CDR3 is TGTGCCAGCAGTTTGGGACTAGCGGGAGGGCCAGGTTACGAGCAGTACTTC.

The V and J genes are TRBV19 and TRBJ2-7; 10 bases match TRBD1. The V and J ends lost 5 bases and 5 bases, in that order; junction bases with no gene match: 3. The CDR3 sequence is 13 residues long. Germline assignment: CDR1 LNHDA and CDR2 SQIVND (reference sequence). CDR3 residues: CASSRGTGDEQYF. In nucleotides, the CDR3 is TGTGCCAGTAGTCGTGGGACAGGGGACGAGCAGTACTTC.

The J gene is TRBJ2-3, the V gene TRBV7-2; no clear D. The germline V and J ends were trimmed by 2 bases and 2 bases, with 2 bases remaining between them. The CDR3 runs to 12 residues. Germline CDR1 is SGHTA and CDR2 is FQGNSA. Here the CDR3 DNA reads TGTGCCAGCAGCTTACTCACAGATACGCAGTATTTT. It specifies CASSLLTDTQYF.

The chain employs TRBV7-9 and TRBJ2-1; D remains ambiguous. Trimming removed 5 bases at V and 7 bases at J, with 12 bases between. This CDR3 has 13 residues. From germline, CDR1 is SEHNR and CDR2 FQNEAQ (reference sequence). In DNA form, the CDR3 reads TGTGCCAGCAGCCTCCTAGTATCGAATGAGCAGTTCTTC. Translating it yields CASSLLVSNEQFF.

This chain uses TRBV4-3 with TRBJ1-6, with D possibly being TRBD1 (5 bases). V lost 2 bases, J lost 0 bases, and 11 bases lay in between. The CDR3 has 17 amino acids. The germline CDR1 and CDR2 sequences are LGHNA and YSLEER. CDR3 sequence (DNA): TGCGCCAGCAGCCAACCCGACAGAAGCTCCTATAATTCACCCCTCCACTTT. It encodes CASSQPDRSSYNSPLHF.